These 23 T cell receptor beta chains were all obtained from the same sample, sequenced in a study of blood T cell repertoires in COVID-19. Sequencing used immunoSEQ multiplex PCR; TCRdb keeps in-frame clones, though not all of them. The sample includes 130,000 or so clones, about 86% of them seen just once. Source material: peripheral blood. Receptors originate from a woman in her sixties with acute or convalescent COVID-19.

The chain links TRBV6-5 to TRBJ1-1; the match to TRBD1 covers 9 bases. The V segment lost 6 bases and the J segment 6 bases; nucleotides outside the gene matches: 11. The CDR3 consists of 15 residues. Germline CDR1 and CDR2: MNHEY and SVGAGI. The CDR3 here is CASSHSTGGASEAFF. The CDR3 DNA reads as TGTGCCAGCAGCCACTCGACAGGGGGAGCCTCTGAAGCTTTCTTT.

The rearrangement uses TRBV6-2 or TRBV6-3 and TRBJ2-3; 12 bases align to TRBD2. This CDR3 comprises 16 residues. V dropped 0 bases and J dropped 9; count of bases not matched to a gene: 7. Germline V lookup: CDR1 MNHEY, CDR2 SVGEGT. The CDR3 is CASSYSGLAGPGTQYF. CDR3 in DNA: TGTGCCAGCAGTTACTCGGGACTAGCGGGCCCCGGCACGCAGTATTTT.

This clone was counted once. This chain links TRBV6-2 or TRBV6-3 with TRBJ1-5; TRBD1 is a possible D gene (5 bases). V lost 2 bases and J 4 bases, leaving 9 bases between the germline ends. Germline CDR1 and CDR2: MNHEY and SVGEGT. The CDR3 has 14 amino acids. DNA of the CDR3: TGTGCCAGCAGTTACCTCACAGGAAATCAGCCCCAGCATTTT. It yields the protein CASSYLTGNQPQHF.

The J gene is TRBJ2-1, the V gene TRBV5-1; D might be TRBD2 (6 bases). V was trimmed by 0 bases and J by 7 bases, leaving 11 bases between them. CDR1 is SGHRS and CDR2 is YFSETQ in the germline V gene. The CDR3 length is 14 residues. This CDR3 reads CASSLGLGGNEQFF. The CDR3 DNA sequence: TGCGCCAGCAGCTTGGGACTAGGTGGGAATGAGCAGTTCTTC. The whole variable domain, filled in from reference TRBV5-1 and TRBJ2-1, reads KAGVTQTPRYLIKTRGQQVTLSCSPISGHRSVSWYQQTPGQGLQFLFEYFSETQRNKGNFPGRFSGRQFSNSRSEMNVSTLELGDSALYLCASSLGLGGNEQFFGPGTRLTVL.

The chain combines TRBV12-3 or TRBV12-4 with TRBJ1-2; D gene unclear. This CDR3 comprises 13 residues. Trimming took off 3 bases at V and 5 bases at J, with 10 bases between the two ends. The CDR3 is CASSFPGRYGYTF. Here the CDR3 DNA reads TGTGCCAGCAGTTTTCCCGGGAGATATGGCTACACCTTC.

In its sample, this clone was seen a few times. Other nucleotide sequences in the sample specify the same CDR3. V is TRBV3-1 (or the pseudogene TRBV3-2) and J is TRBJ1-5; D uncertain. Trimming removed 0 bases at V and 3 bases at J, with 3 bases between. The CDR3 loop spans 13 amino acids. Germline V gene lookup returns CDR1 LGHDT and CDR2 YNNKEL (reference sequence). The CDR3 region has the DNA TGTGCCAGCAGCCAAGATCTCAATCAGCCCCAGCATTTT. Its protein product is CASSQDLNQPQHF.

This clone has a single count. J is TRBJ1-4 and V is TRBV2, with D possibly matching TRBD1 (6 bases). Germline CDR1 and CDR2: SNHLY and FYNNEI. This CDR3 contains 14 residues. Trimming removed 6 bases at V and 7 bases at J, with 15 bases between. CDR3 DNA: TGTGCCAGCAGCCTCGACAGGTACAGTGAAAAACTGTTTTTT. It specifies CASSLDRYSEKLFF.

This chain uses TRBV7-8 with TRBJ2-5, with 10 bases that match TRBD2. This CDR3 contains 16 residues. The V gene's germline CDR1 is SGHVS and CDR2 FQNEAQ. V lost 5 bases to trimming and J lost 4 bases; unmatched junction nucleotides: 10. The chain's CDR3 is CASSILSGGAGETQYF. CDR3 DNA sequence: TGTGCCAGCAGCATTCTCAGCGGGGGGGCCGGAGAGACCCAGTACTTC.

The chain employs TRBV24-1 and TRBJ2-1, with 7 bases matching TRBD1. V lost 5 bases, J lost 7 bases, and 19 bases stayed unmatched. The CDR3 is 18 amino acids. Germline V gene data show CDR1 as KGHDR and CDR2 as SFDVKD. The CDR3 sequence is CATSARDRATSSINEQFF. CDR3 nucleotide sequence: TGTGCCACCAGTGCCCGGGACAGAGCCACTTCGAGTATTAATGAGCAGTTCTTC.

This sequence joins TRBV7-3 and TRBJ2-1; a possible D gene is TRBD2 (6 bases). CDR3 length: 15 amino acids. Trimming took off 3 bases at V and 3 bases at J, with 12 bases between the two ends. CDR1 is SGHTA, CDR2 FQGTGA, per germline. The CDR3 sequence: CASSLGGNNYNEQFF. As DNA, the CDR3 is TGTGCCAGCAGCTTGGGGGGAAATAACTACAATGAGCAGTTCTTC.

The chain uses TRBV11-2 and TRBJ2-3; 7 nucleotides line up with TRBD1. This CDR3 has 17 residues. From germline, CDR1 is SGHAT and CDR2 FQNNGV. With 4 bases clipped from V and 3 bases from J, the junction kept 13 bases outside the gene matches. CDR3 sequence reads: CASSSRGARGRTDTQYF. The DNA of the CDR3 is TGTGCCAGCAGCTCAAGAGGCGCCAGGGGGAGAACAGATACGCAGTATTTT.

The chain joins TRBV5-4 to TRBJ2-7, with 9 bases aligning to TRBD1. Germline V lookup: CDR1 SGHNT, CDR2 YYREEE (reference sequence). The V segment lost 3 bases and the J segment 2 bases; nucleotides outside the gene matches: 6. There are 15 residues in the CDR3. This CDR3 reads CASSWGQGAPYEQYF. CDR3 in DNA: TGTGCCAGCAGCTGGGGACAGGGCGCCCCCTACGAGCAGTACTTC.

V and J are TRBV12-3 or TRBV12-4 and TRBJ2-1; perhaps TRBD2 as D (6 bases). This CDR3 is 13 amino acids long. Deletions cut 6 bases from V and 6 bases from J, with 12 bases between. The CDR3 nucleotides are TGTGCCAGCAGAAGGACTATTATCAATGAGCAGTTCTTC. It specifies CASRRTIINEQFF.

V gene TRBV28 combines with J gene TRBJ2-7; 7 bases align to TRBD1. Germline values: CDR1 MDHEN, CDR2 SYDVKM. This CDR3 is 15 amino acids long. V lost 6 bases, J lost 5 bases, and 13 bases stayed unmatched. The CDR3 DNA reads TGTGCCAGCAGGGGCCCGGGGACAGTTGATAACGAGCAGTACTTC. This translates into CASRGPGTVDNEQYF.

J is TRBJ2-7 and V is TRBV3-1 (or the pseudogene TRBV3-2), with 10 bases aligning to TRBD2. The CDR3 is made up of 15 amino acids. Germline V gene data show CDR1 as LGHDT and CDR2 as YNNKEL (reference sequence). J was trimmed by 6 bases and V by 0 bases; bases with no gene match: 5. The CDR3, as DNA: TGTGCCAGCAGCCAAGATGAGACTAGCGGGCTCGAGCAGTACTTC. Protein product: CASSQDETSGLEQYF.

In its sample, this clone was seen once. J is TRBJ2-3 and V is TRBV5-1; 9 nucleotides align to TRBD2. Looked up from germline, CDR1 is SGHRS and CDR2 is YFSETQ. This CDR3 is 17 amino acids long. V was pared by 2 bases and J by 2 bases, with 9 bases of the junction left unmatched. The CDR3 here is CASSLGSGGPPTDTQYF. DNA of the CDR3: TGCGCCAGCAGCTTAGGGAGCGGGGGGCCCCCCACAGATACGCAGTATTTT.

J is TRBJ2-7 and V is TRBV7-9; D may be TRBD1 (6 bases). CDR3 length: 14 amino acids. Germline assignment: CDR1 SEHNR and CDR2 FQNEAQ (reference sequence). V was shortened by 5 bases and J by 0 bases, with 11 bases between the two germline ends. This CDR3 reads CASSQDSYSYEQYF. CDR3 bases: TGTGCCAGCAGCCAGGACAGTTACTCCTACGAGCAGTACTTC. Full variable domain (outside the CDR3, taken from reference TRBV7-9 and TRBJ2-7): DTGVSQNPRHKITKRGQNVTFRCDPISEHNRLYWYRQTLGQGPEFLTYFQNEAQLEKSRLLSDRFSAERPKGSFSTLEIQRTEQGDSAMYLCASSQDSYSYEQYFGPGTRLTVT.

The chain recombines TRBV28 with TRBJ2-3; no firm D call. The CDR3 is made up of 11 amino acids. Germline V gives CDR1 MDHEN, CDR2 SYDVKM. V lost 4 bases to trimming and J lost 5 bases, with 4 bases between them. Here the CDR3 reads CASSSKDTQYF. The CDR3 DNA reads as TGTGCCAGCAGTTCCAAAGATACGCAGTATTTT. Supplemented by reference TRBV28 and TRBJ2-3, the full variable domain reads DVKVTQSSRYLVKRTGEKVFLECVQDMDHENMFWYRQDPGLGLRLIYFSYDVKMKEKGDIPEGYSVSREKKERFSLILESASTNQTSMYLCASSSKDTQYFGPGTRLTVL.

This clone has only one observation. The chain uses TRBV5-1 and TRBJ1-3; 7 bases are shared with TRBD1. The CDR3 has 19 amino acids. The germline gives CDR1 SGHRS, CDR2 YFSETQ. After removal of 0 bases from V and 0 bases from J, the junction contained 12 bases not matched to a gene. The CDR3 sequence: CASSLGTATGQSSGNTIYF. The CDR3 DNA is TGCGCCAGCAGCTTGGGTACGGCGACAGGGCAATCCTCTGGAAACACCATATATTTT.

The V and J genes are TRBV6-5 and TRBJ2-7; TRBD1 agrees at 7 bases. V was clipped by 2 bases and J by 2 bases; unmatched bases: 6. Germline V CDR1 and CDR2: MNHEY, SVGAGI. This CDR3 has 15 residues. The CDR3 DNA sequence: TGTGCCAGCAGTTACGGTAGGGGGCCTCCCTACGAGCAGTACTTC. Amino acids: CASSYGRGPPYEQYF.

The chain uses TRBV27 and TRBJ2-7; a possible D gene is TRBD2 (5 bases). The V gene lost 3 bases and the J gene lost 4 bases, with 16 bases spanning the gap. Germline lookup yields CDR1 MNHEY and CDR2 SMNVEV (reference sequence). The CDR3 extends over 15 amino acids. The CDR3 protein is CASSFGRRPEYEQYF. The CDR3 DNA follows: TGTGCCAGCAGTTTCGGCCGGAGGCCTGAGTACGAGCAGTACTTC.

This clone was seen only once. This chain uses TRBV18 with TRBJ1-4; a weak D match, TRBD1 (6 bases). The V gene lost 3 bases and the J gene lost 2 bases, with 7 bases spanning the gap. Per the germline V gene, CDR1 is KGHSH and CDR2 is LQKENI. CDR3 size: 14 residues. In DNA, the CDR3 is TGTGCCAGCTCACCTCAGGGGACTAATGAAAAACTGTTTTTT. It translates to CASSPQGTNEKLFF.

The rearrangement links TRBV30 to TRBJ1-3; weak D call: TRBD1 (6 bases). The V gene's germline CDR1 is GTSNPN and CDR2 SVGIG (reference sequence). The CDR3 totals 13 residues. The V end was cut by 2 bases, the J end by 2 bases, with 7 bases between. The CDR3 loop is CAWSRTAGNTIYF. CDR3 sequence (DNA): TGTGCCTGGAGTCGGACAGCTGGAAACACCATATATTTT.